The table lists the clone carrying this TCR beta chain with a count of one. These data originate in a study of blood T cell repertoires in COVID-19. Study-level background: Researchers got acute and convalescent COVID-19 samples from the United States, Italy and Spain.

The V and J ends lost 6 bases and 1 base respectively, with 18 bases between them. Germline CDR1 and CDR2: MDHEN and SYDVKM. CDR3 length: 16 residues. Original handling: Researchers report that nucleated cell counts were estimated from reference gene primer amplification. The method was immunoSEQ multiplex PCR; TCRdb's version includes in-frame clones alone and lacks a portion of them. V, J and clone size were drawn from that table, and D and trimming were deduced from the DNA. The sample consists of roughly 150,000 clones, more than 75% of them appearing once. The chain employs TRBV28 and TRBJ1-2, with a possible D match to TRBD1 (5 bases). This receptor was identified in a man between 50 and 59 years old who had recovered from COVID-19. Sequencing used peripheral blood. The CDR3 DNA follows: TGTGCCAGCAGACAAACCTCAGGGATGGGTAACTATGGCTACACCTTC. Amino acid sequence: CASRQTSGMGNYGYTF.